This T cell receptor beta chain originates from a study of T-cell reconstitution after alpha-beta-depleted transplantation in children. Notes on the study in general: About two months after transplant, alpha-beta T cells reportedly came from several hundred expanded graft clones. At one year after transplant, newly produced T cells mostly accounted for T-cell counts and diversity.

Construction of the TCRbeta library involved unique molecular identifiers. Each CDR3 protein is one row after TCRdb ran MiXCR on the PCR reads. Among tens of thousands of distinct CDR3 sequences listed, 5.8% were seen once. The CDR3 has 14 residues. The V end lost 1 base, the J end lost 6 bases, and 10 bases lay between the germline ends. Germline CDR1 and CDR2: SEHNR and FQNEAQ (reference sequence). On this clonotype itself: The antigen is not known.

The sequence came from a female patient aged 2-9 years who had a stem cell transplant for aplastic anemia, so the T cells may come from the graft donor. The chain employs TRBV7-9 and TRBJ2-4; perhaps TRBD2 as D (6 bases). Sequences were derived from PBMCs, mostly from graft donor cells, sampled 60 days after TCRalphabeta/CD19-depleted stem cell transplant. CDR3 in amino acids: CASSLVGTGNIQYF. The CDR3 nucleotides are TGTGCCAGCAGCTTAGTAGGGACTGGAAACATTCAGTACTTC.